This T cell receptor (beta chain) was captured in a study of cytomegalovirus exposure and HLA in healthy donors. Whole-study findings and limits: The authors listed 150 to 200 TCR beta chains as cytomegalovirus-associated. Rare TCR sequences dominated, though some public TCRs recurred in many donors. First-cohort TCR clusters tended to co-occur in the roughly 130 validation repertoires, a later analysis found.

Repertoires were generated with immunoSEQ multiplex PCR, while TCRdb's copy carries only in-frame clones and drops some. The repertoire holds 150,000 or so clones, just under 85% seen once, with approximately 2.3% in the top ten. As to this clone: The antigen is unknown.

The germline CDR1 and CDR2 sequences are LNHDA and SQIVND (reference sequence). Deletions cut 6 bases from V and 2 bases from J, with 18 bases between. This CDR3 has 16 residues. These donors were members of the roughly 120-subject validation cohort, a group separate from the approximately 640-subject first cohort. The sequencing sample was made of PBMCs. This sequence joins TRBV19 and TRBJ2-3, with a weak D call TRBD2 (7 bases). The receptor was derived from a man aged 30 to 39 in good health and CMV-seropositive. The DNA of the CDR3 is TGTGCCAGTAGCAAAGGGGGGGTGGGTCTCACAGATACGCAGTATTTT. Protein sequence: CASSKGGVGLTDTQYF.